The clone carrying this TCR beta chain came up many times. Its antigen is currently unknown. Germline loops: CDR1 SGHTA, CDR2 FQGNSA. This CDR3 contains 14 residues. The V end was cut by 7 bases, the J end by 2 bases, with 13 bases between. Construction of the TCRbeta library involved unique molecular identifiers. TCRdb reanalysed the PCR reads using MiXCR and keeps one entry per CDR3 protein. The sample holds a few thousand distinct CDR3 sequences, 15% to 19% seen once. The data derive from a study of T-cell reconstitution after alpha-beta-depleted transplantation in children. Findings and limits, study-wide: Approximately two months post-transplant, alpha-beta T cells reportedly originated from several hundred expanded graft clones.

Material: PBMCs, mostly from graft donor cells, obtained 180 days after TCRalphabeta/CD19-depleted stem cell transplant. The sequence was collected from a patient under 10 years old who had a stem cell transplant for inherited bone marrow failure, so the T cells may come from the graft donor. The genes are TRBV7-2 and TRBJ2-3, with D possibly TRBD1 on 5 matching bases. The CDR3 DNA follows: TGTGCCAGCAACATCGCTGGGGCCACAGATACGCAGTATTTT. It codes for CASNIAGATDTQYF.